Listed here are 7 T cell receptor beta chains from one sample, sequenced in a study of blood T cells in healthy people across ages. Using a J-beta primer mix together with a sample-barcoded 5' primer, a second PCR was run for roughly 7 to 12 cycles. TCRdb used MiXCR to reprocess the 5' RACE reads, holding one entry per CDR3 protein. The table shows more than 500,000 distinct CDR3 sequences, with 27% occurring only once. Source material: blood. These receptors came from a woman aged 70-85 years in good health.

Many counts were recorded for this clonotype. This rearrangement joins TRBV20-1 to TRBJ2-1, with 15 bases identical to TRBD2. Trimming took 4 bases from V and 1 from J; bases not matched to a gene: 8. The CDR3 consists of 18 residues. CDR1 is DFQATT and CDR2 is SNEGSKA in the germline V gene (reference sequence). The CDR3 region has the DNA TGCAGTGCTACCAGGACTAGCGGGGGGGCAGGTTCCTACAATGAGCAGTTCTTC. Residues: CSATRTSGGAGSYNEQFF.

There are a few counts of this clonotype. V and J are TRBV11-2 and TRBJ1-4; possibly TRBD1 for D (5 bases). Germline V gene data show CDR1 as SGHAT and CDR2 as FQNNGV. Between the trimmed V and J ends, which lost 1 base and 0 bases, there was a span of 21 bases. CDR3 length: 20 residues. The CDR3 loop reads CASSLVLPGTRTSTNEKLFF. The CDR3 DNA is TGTGCCAGCAGCTTAGTTCTCCCAGGGACTAGAACCTCAACTAATGAAAAACTGTTTTTT.

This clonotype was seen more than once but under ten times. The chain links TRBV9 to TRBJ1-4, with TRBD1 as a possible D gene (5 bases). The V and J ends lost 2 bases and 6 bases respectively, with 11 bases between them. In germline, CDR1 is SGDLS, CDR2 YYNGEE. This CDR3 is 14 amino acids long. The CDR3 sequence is CASSVDSGDEKLFF. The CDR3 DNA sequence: TGTGCCAGCAGCGTTGACAGTGGTGATGAAAAACTGTTTTTT.

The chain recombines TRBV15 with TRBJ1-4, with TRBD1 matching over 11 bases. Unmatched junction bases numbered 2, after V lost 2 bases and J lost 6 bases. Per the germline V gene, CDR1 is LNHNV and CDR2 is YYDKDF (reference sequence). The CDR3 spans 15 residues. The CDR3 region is CATSRWDRGDEKLFF. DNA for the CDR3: TGTGCCACCAGCAGATGGGACAGGGGGGATGAAAAACTGTTTTTT.

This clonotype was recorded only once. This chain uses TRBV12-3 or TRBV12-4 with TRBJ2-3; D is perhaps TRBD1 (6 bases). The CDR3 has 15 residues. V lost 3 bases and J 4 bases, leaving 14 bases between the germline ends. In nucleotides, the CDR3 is TGTGCCAGCAGTTTCGGTGGGGGCGTCGCAGATACGCAGTATTTT. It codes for CASSFGGGVADTQYF.

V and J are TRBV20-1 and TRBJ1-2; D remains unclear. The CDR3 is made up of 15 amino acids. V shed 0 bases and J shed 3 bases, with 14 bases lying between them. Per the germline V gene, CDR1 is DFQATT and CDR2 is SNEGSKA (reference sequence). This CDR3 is CSARDWRETHYGYTF. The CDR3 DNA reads TGCAGTGCTAGAGATTGGAGGGAGACCCACTATGGCTACACCTTC.

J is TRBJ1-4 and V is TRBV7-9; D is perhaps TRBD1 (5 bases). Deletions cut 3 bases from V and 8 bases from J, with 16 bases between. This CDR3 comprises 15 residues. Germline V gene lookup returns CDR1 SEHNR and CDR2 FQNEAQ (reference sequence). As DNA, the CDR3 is TGTGCCAGCAGCTTTGGGGGAACGACAGAGGAAAAACTGTTTTTT. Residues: CASSFGGTTEEKLFF.